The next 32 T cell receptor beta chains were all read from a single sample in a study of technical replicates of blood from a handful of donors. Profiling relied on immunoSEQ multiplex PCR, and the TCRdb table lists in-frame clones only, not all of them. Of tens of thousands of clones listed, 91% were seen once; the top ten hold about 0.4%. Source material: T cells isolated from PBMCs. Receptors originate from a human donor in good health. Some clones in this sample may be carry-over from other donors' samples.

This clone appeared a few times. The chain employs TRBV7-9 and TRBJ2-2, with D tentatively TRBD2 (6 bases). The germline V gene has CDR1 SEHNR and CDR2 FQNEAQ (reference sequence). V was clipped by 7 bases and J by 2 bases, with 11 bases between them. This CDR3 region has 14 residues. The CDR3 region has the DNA TGTGCCAGCAAGCTTAGCGGCAACACCGGGGAGCTGTTTTTT. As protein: CASKLSGNTGELFF.

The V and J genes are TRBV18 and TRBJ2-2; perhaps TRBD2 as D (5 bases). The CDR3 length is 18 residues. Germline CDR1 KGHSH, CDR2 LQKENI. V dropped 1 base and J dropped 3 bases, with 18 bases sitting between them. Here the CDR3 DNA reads TGTGCCAGCTCACCACTTATAGGACGGACTCTCTACACCGGGGAGCTGTTTTTT. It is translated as CASSPLIGRTLYTGELFF.

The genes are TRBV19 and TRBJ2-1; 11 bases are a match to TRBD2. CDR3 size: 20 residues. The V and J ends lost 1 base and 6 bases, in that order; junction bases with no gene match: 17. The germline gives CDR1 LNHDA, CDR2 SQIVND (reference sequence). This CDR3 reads CASSIATGRELAGGSNEQFF. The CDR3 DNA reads TGTGCCAGTAGTATAGCTACAGGGAGGGAGCTAGCGGGAGGATCCAATGAGCAGTTCTTC.

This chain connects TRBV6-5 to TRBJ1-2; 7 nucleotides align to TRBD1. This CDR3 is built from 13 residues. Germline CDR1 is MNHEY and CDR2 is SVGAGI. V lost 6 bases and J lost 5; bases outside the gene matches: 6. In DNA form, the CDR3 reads TGTGCCAGCAGAGGACAGGAGGGATATGGCTACACCTTC. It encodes CASRGQEGYGYTF.

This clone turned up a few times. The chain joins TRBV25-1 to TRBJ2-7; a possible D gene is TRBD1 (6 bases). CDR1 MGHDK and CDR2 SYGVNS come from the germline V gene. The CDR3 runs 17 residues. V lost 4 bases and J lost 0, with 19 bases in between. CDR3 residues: CASSAPTKDSVSYEQYF. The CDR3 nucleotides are TGTGCCAGCAGTGCACCCACAAAGGACAGTGTCTCCTACGAGCAGTACTTC.

CDR3 DNA: TGTGCCAGCAGCTCCAGGACAGCATTCACAGATACGCAGTATTTT. Its translation is CASSSRTAFTDTQYF. This chain connects TRBV5-4 to TRBJ2-3; D is perhaps TRBD1 (6 bases). The germline V gene encodes CDR1 SGHNT and CDR2 YYREEE (reference sequence). V was trimmed by 3 bases and J by 2 bases, leaving 13 bases between them. The CDR3 consists of 15 residues.

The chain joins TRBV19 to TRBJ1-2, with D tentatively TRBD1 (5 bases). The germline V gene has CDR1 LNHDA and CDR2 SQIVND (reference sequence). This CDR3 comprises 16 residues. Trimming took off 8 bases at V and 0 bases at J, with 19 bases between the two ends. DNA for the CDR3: TGTGCCAGTTTCGCCGGGACTTGGGGAACTAACTATGGCTACACCTTC. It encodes CASFAGTWGTNYGYTF. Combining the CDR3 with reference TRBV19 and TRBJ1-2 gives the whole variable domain DGGITQSPKYLFRKEGQNVTLSCEQNLNHDAMYWYRQDPGQGLRLIYYSQIVNDFQKGDIAEGYSVSREKKESFPLTVTSAQKNPTAFYLCASFAGTWGTNYGYTFGSGTRLTVV.

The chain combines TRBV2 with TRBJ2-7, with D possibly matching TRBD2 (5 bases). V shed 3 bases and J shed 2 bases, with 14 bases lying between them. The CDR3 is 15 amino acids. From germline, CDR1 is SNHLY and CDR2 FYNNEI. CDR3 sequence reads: CASSDRAALTYEQYF. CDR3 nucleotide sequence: TGTGCCAGCAGTGACAGAGCGGCGCTTACCTACGAGCAGTACTTC.

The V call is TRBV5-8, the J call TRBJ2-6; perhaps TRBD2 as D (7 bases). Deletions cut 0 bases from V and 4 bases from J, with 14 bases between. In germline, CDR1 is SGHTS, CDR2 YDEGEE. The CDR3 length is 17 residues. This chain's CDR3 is CASSLVGRGNGANVLTF. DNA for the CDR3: TGTGCCAGCAGCTTGGTGGGGAGGGGGAACGGGGCCAACGTCCTGACTTTC.

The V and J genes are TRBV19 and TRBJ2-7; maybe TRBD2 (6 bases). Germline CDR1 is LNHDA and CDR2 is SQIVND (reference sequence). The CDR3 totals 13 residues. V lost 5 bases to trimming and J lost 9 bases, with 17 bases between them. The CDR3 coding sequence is TGTGCCAGTAGTGGGCGGGGCCAACTGGGGCAGTACTTC. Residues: CASSGRGQLGQYF.

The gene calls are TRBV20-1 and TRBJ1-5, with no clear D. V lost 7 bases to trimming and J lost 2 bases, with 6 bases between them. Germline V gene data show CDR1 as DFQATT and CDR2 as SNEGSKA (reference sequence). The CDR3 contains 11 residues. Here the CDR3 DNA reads TGCAGTGTGGCCGGCAATCAGCCCCAGCATTTT. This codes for CSVAGNQPQHF.

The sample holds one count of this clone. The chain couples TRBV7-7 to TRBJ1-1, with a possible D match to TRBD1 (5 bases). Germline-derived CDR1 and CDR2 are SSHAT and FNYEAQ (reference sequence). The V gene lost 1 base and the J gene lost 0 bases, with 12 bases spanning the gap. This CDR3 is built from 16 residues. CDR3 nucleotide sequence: TGTGCCAGCAGCTTAGGAGGCAGGGATGTGAACACTGAAGCTTTCTTT. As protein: CASSLGGRDVNTEAFF.

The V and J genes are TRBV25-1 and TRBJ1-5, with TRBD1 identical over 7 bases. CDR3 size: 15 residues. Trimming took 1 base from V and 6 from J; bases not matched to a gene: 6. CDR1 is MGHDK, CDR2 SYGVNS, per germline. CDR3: CASSESGGTGQPQHF. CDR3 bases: TGTGCCAGCAGTGAATCAGGGGGTACGGGTCAGCCCCAGCATTTT.

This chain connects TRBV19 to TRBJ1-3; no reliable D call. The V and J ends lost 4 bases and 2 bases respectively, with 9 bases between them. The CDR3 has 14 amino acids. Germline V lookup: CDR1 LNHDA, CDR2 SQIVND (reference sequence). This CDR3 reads CASSKTEAGNTIYF. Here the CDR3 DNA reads TGTGCCAGTAGTAAAACGGAGGCTGGAAACACCATATATTTT. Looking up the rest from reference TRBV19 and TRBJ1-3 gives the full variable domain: DGGITQSPKYLFRKEGQNVTLSCEQNLNHDAMYWYRQDPGQGLRLIYYSQIVNDFQKGDIAEGYSVSREKKESFPLTVTSAQKNPTAFYLCASSKTEAGNTIYFGEGSWLTVV.

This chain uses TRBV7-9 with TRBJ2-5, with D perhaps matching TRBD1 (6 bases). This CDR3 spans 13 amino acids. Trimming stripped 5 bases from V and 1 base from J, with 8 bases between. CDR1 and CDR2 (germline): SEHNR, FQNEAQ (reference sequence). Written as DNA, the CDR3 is TGTGCCAGCAGCCCACAGGGCCAAGAGACCCAGTACTTC. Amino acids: CASSPQGQETQYF. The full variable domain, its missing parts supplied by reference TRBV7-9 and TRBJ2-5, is DTGVSQNPRHKITKRGQNVTFRCDPISEHNRLYWYRQTLGQGPEFLTYFQNEAQLEKSRLLSDRFSAERPKGSFSTLEIQRTEQGDSAMYLCASSPQGQETQYFGPGTRLLVL.

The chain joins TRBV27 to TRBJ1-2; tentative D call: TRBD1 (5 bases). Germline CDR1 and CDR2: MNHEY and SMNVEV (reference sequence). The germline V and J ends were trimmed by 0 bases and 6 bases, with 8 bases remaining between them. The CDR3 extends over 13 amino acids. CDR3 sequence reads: CASSLSLGDGYTF. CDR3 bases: TGTGCCAGCAGTTTATCGTTAGGGGATGGCTACACCTTC.

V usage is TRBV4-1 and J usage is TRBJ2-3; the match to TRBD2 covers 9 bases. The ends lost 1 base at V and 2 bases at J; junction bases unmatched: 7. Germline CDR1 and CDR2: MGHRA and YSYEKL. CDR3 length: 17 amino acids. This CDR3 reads CASSQVSQRGATDTQYF. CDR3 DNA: TGCGCCAGCAGCCAAGTGTCCCAGCGGGGGGCCACAGATACGCAGTATTTT.

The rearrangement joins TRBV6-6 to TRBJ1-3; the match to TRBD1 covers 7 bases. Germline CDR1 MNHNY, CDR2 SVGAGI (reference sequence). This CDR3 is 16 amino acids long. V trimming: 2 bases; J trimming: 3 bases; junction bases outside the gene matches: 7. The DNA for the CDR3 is TGTGCCAGCAGTTACCCCGTACAGGGGAGTGGAAACACCATATATTTT. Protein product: CASSYPVQGSGNTIYF.

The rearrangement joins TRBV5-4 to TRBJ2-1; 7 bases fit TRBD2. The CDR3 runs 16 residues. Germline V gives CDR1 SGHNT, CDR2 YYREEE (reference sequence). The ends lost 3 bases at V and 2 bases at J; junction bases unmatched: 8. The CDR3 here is CASSSGASGAYNEQFF. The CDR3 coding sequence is TGTGCCAGCAGCTCTGGGGCTAGCGGAGCCTACAATGAGCAGTTCTTC.

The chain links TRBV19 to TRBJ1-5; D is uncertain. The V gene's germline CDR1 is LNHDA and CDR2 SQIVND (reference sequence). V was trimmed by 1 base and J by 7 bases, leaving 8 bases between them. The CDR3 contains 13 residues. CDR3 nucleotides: TGTGCCAGTAGTATAGGGTTGGGCCAGCCCCAGCATTTT. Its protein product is CASSIGLGQPQHF.

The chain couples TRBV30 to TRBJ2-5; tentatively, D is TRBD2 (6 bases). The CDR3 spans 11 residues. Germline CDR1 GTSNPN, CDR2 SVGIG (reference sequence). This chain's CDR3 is CAGRDKETQYF. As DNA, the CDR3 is TGTGCAGGGCGGGATAAAGAGACCCAGTACTTC.

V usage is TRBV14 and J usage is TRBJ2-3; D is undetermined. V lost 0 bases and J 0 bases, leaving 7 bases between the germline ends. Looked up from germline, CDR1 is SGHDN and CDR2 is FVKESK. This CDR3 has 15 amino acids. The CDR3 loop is CASSQEPYSTDTQYF. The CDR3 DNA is TGTGCCAGCAGCCAAGAGCCCTATAGCACAGATACGCAGTATTTT. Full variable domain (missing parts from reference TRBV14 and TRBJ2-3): EAGVTQFPSHSVIEKGQTVTLRCDPISGHDNLYWYRRVMGKEIKFLLHFVKESKQDESGMPNNRFLAERTGGTYSTLKVQPAELEDSGVYFCASSQEPYSTDTQYFGPGTRLTVL.

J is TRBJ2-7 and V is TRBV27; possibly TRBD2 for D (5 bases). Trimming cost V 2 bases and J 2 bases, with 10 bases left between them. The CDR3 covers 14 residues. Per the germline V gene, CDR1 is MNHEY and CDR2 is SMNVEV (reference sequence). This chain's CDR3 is CASSLRLSTYEQYF. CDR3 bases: TGTGCCAGCAGTTTAAGACTATCTACCTACGAGCAGTACTTC.

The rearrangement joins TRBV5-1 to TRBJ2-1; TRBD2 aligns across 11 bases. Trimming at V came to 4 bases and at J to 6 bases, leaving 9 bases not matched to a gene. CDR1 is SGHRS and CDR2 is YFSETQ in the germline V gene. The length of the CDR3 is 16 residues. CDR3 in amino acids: CASSQLGTSGSNEQFF. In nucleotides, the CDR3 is TGCGCCAGCAGCCAGTTAGGAACTAGCGGGAGCAATGAGCAGTTCTTC.

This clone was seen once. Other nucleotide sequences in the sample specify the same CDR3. The CDR3 DNA reads as TGTGCCAGCAGTCTCGATAGGGGCAATGAGCAGTTCTTC. It encodes CASSLDRGNEQFF. The J gene is TRBJ2-1, the V gene TRBV27; tentatively, D is TRBD1 (5 bases). Trimming removed 5 bases from V and 6 bases from J, with 11 bases in between. The CDR3 is 13 residues long. CDR1 MNHEY and CDR2 SMNVEV come from the germline V gene (reference sequence).

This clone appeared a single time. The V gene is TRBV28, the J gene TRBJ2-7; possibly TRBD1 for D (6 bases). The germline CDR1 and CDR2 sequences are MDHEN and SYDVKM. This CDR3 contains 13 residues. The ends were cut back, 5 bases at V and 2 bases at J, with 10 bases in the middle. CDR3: CASSRTDPYEQYF. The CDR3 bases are TGTGCCAGCAGTCGGACAGATCCCTACGAGCAGTACTTC.

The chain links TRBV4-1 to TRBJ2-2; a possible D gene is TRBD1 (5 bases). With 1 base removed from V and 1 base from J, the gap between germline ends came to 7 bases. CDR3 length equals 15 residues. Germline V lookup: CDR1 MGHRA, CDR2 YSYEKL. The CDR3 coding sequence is TGCGCCAGCAGCCAAGGCCAGGGGAACACCGGGGAGCTGTTTTTT. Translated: CASSQGQGNTGELFF.

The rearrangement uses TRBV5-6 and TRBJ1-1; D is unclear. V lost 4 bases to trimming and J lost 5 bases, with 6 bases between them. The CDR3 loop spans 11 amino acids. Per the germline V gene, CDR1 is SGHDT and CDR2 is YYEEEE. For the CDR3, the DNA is TGTGCCAGCAGCGGGGAGACTGAAGCTTTCTTT. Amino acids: CASSGETEAFF.

The CDR3 bases are TGCGCCAGCAGCCAAGATGGGGCCATAGGGGTAGCGGGAGACTCCTACAATGAGCAGTTCTTC. Its protein is CASSQDGAIGVAGDSYNEQFF. This chain uses TRBV4-1 with TRBJ2-1; 9 nucleotides line up with TRBD2. CDR3 length: 21 amino acids. The V segment lost 0 bases and the J segment 0 bases; nucleotides outside the gene matches: 15. Germline CDR1 and CDR2: MGHRA and YSYEKL.

CDR3 residues: CASSDTGLGFYNEQFF. The CDR3 nucleotides read TGTGCCAGCAGTGACACGGGGTTGGGATTCTACAATGAGCAGTTCTTC. V gene TRBV25-1 combines with J gene TRBJ2-1; perhaps TRBD2 as D (5 bases). The V and J ends lost 3 bases and 3 bases respectively, with 15 bases between them. Germline loops: CDR1 MGHDK, CDR2 SYGVNS. This CDR3 has 16 residues.

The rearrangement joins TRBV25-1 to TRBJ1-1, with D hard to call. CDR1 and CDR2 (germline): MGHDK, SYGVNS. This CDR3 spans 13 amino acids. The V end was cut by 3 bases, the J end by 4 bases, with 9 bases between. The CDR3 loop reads CASSDLDSTEAFF. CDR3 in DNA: TGTGCCAGCAGTGATTTGGACTCCACTGAAGCTTTCTTT.

The CDR3 is CASSQTGAETQYF. CDR3 DNA: TGCGCCAGCAGCCAGACAGGGGCGGAGACCCAGTACTTC. The chain links TRBV4-3 to TRBJ2-5; 8 bases map to TRBD1. This CDR3 has 13 residues. With 3 bases clipped from V and 5 bases from J, the junction kept 2 bases outside the gene matches. Germline values: CDR1 LGHNA, CDR2 YSLEER.